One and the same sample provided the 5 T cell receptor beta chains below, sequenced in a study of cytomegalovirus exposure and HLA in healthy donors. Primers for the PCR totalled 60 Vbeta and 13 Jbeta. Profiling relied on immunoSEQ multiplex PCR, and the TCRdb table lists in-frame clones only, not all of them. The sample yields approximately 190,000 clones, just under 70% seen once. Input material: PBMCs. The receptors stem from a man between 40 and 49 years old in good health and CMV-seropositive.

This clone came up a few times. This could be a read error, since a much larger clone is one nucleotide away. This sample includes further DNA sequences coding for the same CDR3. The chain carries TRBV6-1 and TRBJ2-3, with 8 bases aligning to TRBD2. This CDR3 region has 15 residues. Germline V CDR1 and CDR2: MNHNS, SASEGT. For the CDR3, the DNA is TGCGCCAGCAGTGAAGCGGGGGCCCGCACAGATACGCAGTATTTT. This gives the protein CASSEAGARTDTQYF.

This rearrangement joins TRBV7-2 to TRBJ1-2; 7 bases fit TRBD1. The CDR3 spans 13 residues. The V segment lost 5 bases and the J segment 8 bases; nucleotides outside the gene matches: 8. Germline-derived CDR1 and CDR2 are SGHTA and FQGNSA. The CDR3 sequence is CASSPTGVAGYTF. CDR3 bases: TGTGCCAGCAGCCCTACAGGGGTGGCGGGCTACACCTTC.

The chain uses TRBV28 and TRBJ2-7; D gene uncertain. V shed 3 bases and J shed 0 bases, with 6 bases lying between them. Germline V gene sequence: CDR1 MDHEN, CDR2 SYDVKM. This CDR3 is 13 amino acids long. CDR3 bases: TGTGCCAGCAGTTTGGGCAGCTCCTACGAGCAGTACTTC. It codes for CASSLGSSYEQYF.

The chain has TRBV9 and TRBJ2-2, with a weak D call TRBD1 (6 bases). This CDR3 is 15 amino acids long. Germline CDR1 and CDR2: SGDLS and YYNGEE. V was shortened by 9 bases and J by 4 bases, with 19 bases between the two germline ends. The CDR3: CATQGPGETTGELFF. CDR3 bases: TGTGCCACCCAAGGGCCAGGGGAGACCACCGGGGAGCTGTTTTTT.

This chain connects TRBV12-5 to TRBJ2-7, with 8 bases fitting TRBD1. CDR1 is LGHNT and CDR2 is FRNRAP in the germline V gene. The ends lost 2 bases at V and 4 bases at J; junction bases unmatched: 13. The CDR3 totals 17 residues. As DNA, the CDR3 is TGTGCTAGTGGTTTGAGGGGCCGACAGGGGCCCCAATACGAGCAGTACTTC. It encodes CASGLRGRQGPQYEQYF.